The 30 T cell receptor beta chains given below trace back to one sample, sequenced in a study of shared clonotypes between healthy human individuals. As defined, naive CD8 cells were CD45RO-negative and positively selected for CCR7, with terminally differentiated effector memory CD45RA+ cells excluded. Profiled with immunoSEQ multiplex PCR; TCRdb holds only in-frame clones, not every one. The repertoire consists of about 680,000 clones, with about 90% occurring once and the leading ten covering about a quarter. The sample taken for sequencing was naive CD8+ T cells sorted from blood. These receptors originate from a man aged 30 to 45 in good health.

This clone was found once. This chain joins TRBV11-2 and TRBJ2-7; D uncertain. The CDR3 consists of 11 residues. The germline gives CDR1 SGHAT, CDR2 FQNNGV. V lost 5 bases and J 7 bases, leaving 9 bases between the germline ends. The CDR3 DNA reads TGTGCCAGCAGCGCATTGAGGGAGCAGTACTTC. Amino acids: CASSALREQYF.

This clone was seen only once. CDR3 coding DNA: TGTGCCAGCAGTCCAATCGACGTCTACGAGCAGTACTTC. Translation: CASSPIDVYEQYF. V is TRBV27 and J is TRBJ2-7; D is ambiguous. The CDR3 consists of 13 residues. Germline V gene lookup returns CDR1 MNHEY and CDR2 SMNVEV (reference sequence). V shed 5 bases and J shed 3 bases, with 11 bases lying between them.

The gene calls are TRBV6-1 and TRBJ2-7; no clear D gene. Trimming took off 7 bases at V and 6 bases at J, with 7 bases between the two ends. The CDR3 runs to 10 residues. Germline CDR1 MNHNS, CDR2 SASEGT. Here the CDR3 reads CASTAGEQYF. As DNA, the CDR3 is TGTGCCAGCACCGCAGGCGAGCAGTACTTC.

This chain joins TRBV6-5 and TRBJ2-3, with D tentatively TRBD2 (5 bases). The V end lost 5 bases, the J end lost 6 bases, and 12 bases lay between the germline ends. The CDR3 spans 13 residues. Germline CDR1 and CDR2: MNHEY and SVGAGI. The CDR3 loop reads CASSQLVRDTQYF. CDR3 sequence (DNA): TGTGCCAGCAGTCAACTAGTTCGTGATACGCAGTATTTT.

This chain connects TRBV5-4 to TRBJ2-2, with no clear D. Trimming removed 2 bases from V and 3 bases from J, with 14 bases in between. The CDR3 totals 16 residues. CDR1 is SGHNT and CDR2 is YYREEE in the germline V gene (reference sequence). CDR3 nucleotide sequence: TGTGCCAGCAGCTTCTACTCCGGCACCCACACCGGGGAGCTGTTTTTT. Protein sequence: CASSFYSGTHTGELFF.

The chain employs TRBV28 and TRBJ2-7, with D unclear. Germline V gives CDR1 MDHEN, CDR2 SYDVKM. Trimming left V 6 bases short and J 1 base short, with 1 base between. The CDR3 is made up of 10 amino acids. CDR3 protein: CASRSYEQYF. The CDR3 region has the DNA TGTGCCAGCAGATCCTACGAGCAGTACTTC.

The genes are TRBV13 and TRBJ2-1; 15 nucleotides line up with TRBD2. Unmatched junction bases numbered 7, after V lost 5 bases and J lost 8 bases. CDR3 length: 16 amino acids. From germline, CDR1 is PRHDT and CDR2 FYEKMQ (reference sequence). The CDR3 nucleotides are TGTGCCAGCAGCCTATGGACTAGCGGGAGGGGCGATGAGCAGTTCTTC. This codes for CASSLWTSGRGDEQFF.

The gene calls are TRBV5-1 and TRBJ1-1; D is perhaps TRBD1 (6 bases). Looked up from germline, CDR1 is SGHRS and CDR2 is YFSETQ. This CDR3 region has 15 residues. V lost 3 bases to trimming and J lost 1 base, with 13 bases between them. The CDR3: CASSWGLDRNTEAFF. CDR3 bases: TGCGCCAGCAGCTGGGGCTTGGACAGGAACACTGAAGCTTTCTTT.

The chain links TRBV27 to TRBJ2-1; the match to TRBD2 covers 14 bases. The ends lost 6 bases at V and 5 bases at J; junction bases unmatched: 0. The CDR3 sequence is 14 residues long. CDR1 MNHEY and CDR2 SMNVEV come from the germline V gene (reference sequence). CDR3 nucleotide sequence: TGTGCCAGCAGGGGACTAGCGGGAGACAATGAGCAGTTCTTC. Translating gives CASRGLAGDNEQFF.

The chain employs TRBV14 and TRBJ2-7; 7 bases map to TRBD1. This CDR3 comprises 15 residues. Trimming removed 2 bases from V and 1 base from J; junction bases left unmatched: 5. Germline CDR1 SGHDN, CDR2 FVKESK. The CDR3 DNA is TGTGCCAGCAGCCAAAGGGACAGCGATTCCTACGAGCAGTACTTC. It specifies CASSQRDSDSYEQYF.

This clone appeared a few times. Other DNA variants within this sample encode the same CDR3. V usage is TRBV28 and J usage is TRBJ2-7; D call uncertain. CDR1 MDHEN and CDR2 SYDVKM come from the germline V gene. V was clipped by 3 bases and J by 1 base, with 4 bases between them. This CDR3 is built from 12 residues. The DNA of the CDR3 is TGTGCCAGCAGTTTTGGGTCCTACGAGCAGTACTTC. Translation: CASSFGSYEQYF.

This clone was observed once. The V gene is TRBV9, the J gene TRBJ2-3; weak D call: TRBD2 (6 bases). V was cut by 3 bases and J by 10 bases, with 12 bases left in between. Germline V CDR1 and CDR2: SGDLS, YYNGEE. The CDR3 extends over 12 amino acids. The CDR3 protein is CASSAPRDPQYF. For the CDR3, the DNA is TGTGCCAGCAGCGCTCCGCGGGATCCGCAGTATTTT.

This chain uses TRBV7-2 with TRBJ2-7; D uncertain. The CDR3 is 11 residues long. The V and J ends lost 5 bases and 2 bases respectively, with 4 bases between them. Germline CDR1 is SGHTA and CDR2 is FQGNSA. CDR3 sequence (DNA): TGTGCCAGCAGCCCTGCCTACGAGCAGTACTTC. This encodes CASSPAYEQYF.

The genes are TRBV7-8 and TRBJ2-1; D is unclear. This CDR3 has 13 amino acids. The germline V gene encodes CDR1 SGHVS and CDR2 FQNEAQ. Between the trimmed V and J ends, which lost 0 bases and 13 bases, there was a span of 13 bases. The CDR3 DNA sequence: TGTGCCAGCAGCTTAGCGGGCGAGCGTCCACAGTTCTTC. Encoded protein: CASSLAGERPQFF.

V is TRBV27 and J is TRBJ1-5; D not certain. The germline V gene has CDR1 MNHEY and CDR2 SMNVEV (reference sequence). The CDR3 runs to 13 residues. Trimming shortened V by 5 bases and J by 6 bases, and 11 bases separated the two germline ends. In DNA form, the CDR3 reads TGTGCCAGCAGTACCCCTTCAGGTCAGCCCCAGCATTTT. It yields the protein CASSTPSGQPQHF.

The genes are TRBV27 and TRBJ2-1; 13 bases align to TRBD2. Trimming at V came to 1 base and at J to 0 bases, leaving 3 bases not matched to a gene. Germline lookup yields CDR1 MNHEY and CDR2 SMNVEV (reference sequence). This CDR3 is built from 18 residues. CDR3 residues: CASSLLGTSGNSYNEQFF. In nucleotides, the CDR3 is TGTGCCAGCAGTTTATTGGGGACTAGCGGGAACTCCTACAATGAGCAGTTCTTC.

This clone occurred once. The rearrangement links TRBV10-3 to TRBJ2-1, with 14 bases identical to TRBD2. Germline lookup yields CDR1 ENHRY and CDR2 SYGVKD. The CDR3 extends over 15 amino acids. With V trimmed by 8 bases and J by 8 bases, 8 bases remained unmatched. The CDR3 bases are TGTGCCATCCGGTTTCCGGGACTAGCGGGAGATGAGCAGTTCTTC. Its protein product is CAIRFPGLAGDEQFF.

V gene TRBV5-1 combines with J gene TRBJ2-7, with D unclear. Trimming shortened V by 0 bases and J by 5 bases, and 6 bases separated the two germline ends. From germline, CDR1 is SGHRS and CDR2 YFSETQ. This CDR3 has 12 residues. Here the CDR3 reads CASSLEGNEQYF. CDR3 bases: TGCGCCAGCAGCTTGGAGGGTAACGAGCAGTACTTC.

The rearrangement uses TRBV5-6 and TRBJ2-7; D ambiguous. V lost 1 base and J 2 bases, leaving 7 bases between the germline ends. This CDR3 spans 13 amino acids. Germline V CDR1 and CDR2: SGHDT, YYEEEE. The CDR3 DNA follows: TGTGCCAGCAGCTTGACAGTTACCTACGAGCAGTACTTC. Amino acids: CASSLTVTYEQYF.

The chain carries TRBV9 and TRBJ2-1; 12 bases map to TRBD2. The V segment lost 3 bases and the J segment 4 bases; nucleotides outside the gene matches: 14. CDR1 and CDR2 (germline): SGDLS, YYNGEE. This CDR3 has 19 residues. The CDR3 protein is CASSEDVSTSGRPYNEQFF. The CDR3 DNA reads as TGTGCCAGCAGCGAAGACGTGTCGACTAGCGGGAGACCTTACAATGAGCAGTTCTTC.

This chain uses TRBV19 with TRBJ1-5; 9 bases are a match to TRBD1. CDR1 is LNHDA, CDR2 SQIVND, per germline (reference sequence). With V trimmed by 5 bases and J by 4 bases, 6 bases remained unmatched. This CDR3 is 15 amino acids long. The CDR3 bases are TGTGCCAGTAGTGAAGGGACAGGGCGGAATCAGCCCCAGCATTTT. Protein: CASSEGTGRNQPQHF.

This sequence joins TRBV27 and TRBJ2-1, with TRBD2 matching over 9 bases. Per the germline V gene, CDR1 is MNHEY and CDR2 is SMNVEV (reference sequence). V was clipped by 3 bases and J by 5 bases; unmatched bases: 11. This CDR3 region has 17 residues. CDR3 in amino acids: CASSFRVGLAGNNEQFF. The CDR3, as DNA: TGTGCCAGCAGTTTTCGGGTGGGTCTAGCGGGAAACAATGAGCAGTTCTTC.

The V gene is TRBV7-9, the J gene TRBJ1-2; D not certain. The ends were cut back, 4 bases at V and 4 bases at J, with 4 bases in the middle. Germline V gene lookup returns CDR1 SEHNR and CDR2 FQNEAQ (reference sequence). CDR3 length: 11 residues. The chain's CDR3 is CASSSIYGYTF. The DNA for the CDR3 is TGTGCCAGCAGCTCAATCTATGGCTACACCTTC.

A few counts support this clone. The V gene is TRBV9, the J gene TRBJ1-2; 8 positions agree with TRBD1. V shed 3 bases, J shed 7 bases, and the junction held 8 bases outside the gene matches. CDR3 length: 14 residues. CDR1 is SGDLS, CDR2 YYNGEE, per germline. The CDR3 nucleotides are TGTGCCAGCAGCGAATCAGGGACAGGTTTTGGCTACACCTTC. As protein: CASSESGTGFGYTF.

This chain connects TRBV4-3 to TRBJ2-1, with TRBD1 matching 12 bases. CDR3 size: 16 residues. CDR1 and CDR2 from the germline V gene are LGHNA and YSLEER. V lost 4 bases to trimming and J lost 7 bases; unmatched junction nucleotides: 8. CDR3 sequence reads: CASSLVGTGGRNEQFF. For the CDR3, the DNA is TGCGCCAGCAGCCTGGTAGGGACAGGGGGCAGGAATGAGCAGTTCTTC.

The chain couples TRBV10-1 to TRBJ2-1, with D perhaps matching TRBD1 (6 bases). From germline, CDR1 is WNHNN and CDR2 SYGVQD (reference sequence). CDR3 length: 12 residues. Trimming took off 2 bases at V and 7 bases at J, with 6 bases between the two ends. CDR3 nucleotide sequence: TGCGCCAGCAGTGAGCAGGGGAATGAGCAGTTCTTC. As protein: CASSEQGNEQFF.

The rearrangement uses TRBV27 and TRBJ2-7; D is possibly TRBD1 or TRBD2 (5 bases each). Germline V gene sequence: CDR1 MNHEY, CDR2 SMNVEV (reference sequence). Trimming pared 4 bases from V and 3 bases from J, leaving 19 bases between. The CDR3 is 16 amino acids. CDR3 DNA sequence: TGTGCCAGCAGTTCCGGACTTACACAGGCCCTCTACGAGCAGTACTTC. Residues: CASSSGLTQALYEQYF.

This chain links TRBV18 with TRBJ2-1; no clear D gene. This CDR3 comprises 15 residues. Germline loops: CDR1 KGHSH, CDR2 LQKENI. Trimming removed 2 bases at V and 0 bases at J, with 8 bases between. This CDR3 is CASSPSQDSYNEQFF. CDR3 in DNA: TGTGCCAGCTCACCATCCCAAGACTCCTACAATGAGCAGTTCTTC.

The chain recombines TRBV29-1 with TRBJ2-7; D is possibly TRBD2 (5 bases). V was cut by 0 bases and J by 3 bases, with 9 bases left in between. The CDR3 sequence is 13 residues long. Germline lookup yields CDR1 SQVTM and CDR2 ANQGSEA. The CDR3 sequence: CSVEDRGDYEQYF. In nucleotides, the CDR3 is TGCAGCGTTGAAGATCGGGGAGACTACGAGCAGTACTTC.

This clone was recorded once. This chain uses TRBV5-1 with TRBJ2-3; TRBD2 is a possible D gene (5 bases). Germline lookup yields CDR1 SGHRS and CDR2 YFSETQ. V gave up 1 base and J gave up 0 bases, with 24 bases separating them. CDR3 length equals 20 residues. In nucleotides, the CDR3 is TGCGCCAGCAGCTTGACCTTACCTTGGCAGGACTTATCTAGCACAGATACGCAGTATTTT. Protein sequence: CASSLTLPWQDLSSTDTQYF.